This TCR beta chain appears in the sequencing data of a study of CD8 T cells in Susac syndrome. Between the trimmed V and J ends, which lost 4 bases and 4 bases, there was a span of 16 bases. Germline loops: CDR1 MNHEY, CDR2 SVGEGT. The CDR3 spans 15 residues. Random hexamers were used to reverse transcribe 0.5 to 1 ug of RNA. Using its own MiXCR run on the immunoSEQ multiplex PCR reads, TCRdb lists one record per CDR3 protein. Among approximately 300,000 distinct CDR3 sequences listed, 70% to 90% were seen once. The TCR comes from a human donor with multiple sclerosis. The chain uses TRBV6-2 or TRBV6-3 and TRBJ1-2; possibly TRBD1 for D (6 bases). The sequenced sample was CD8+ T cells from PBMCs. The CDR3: CASSSFTDRIYGYTF. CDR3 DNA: TGTGCCAGCAGTTCTTTCACCGACAGGATCTATGGCTACACCTTC.